This entry lists 19 T cell receptor beta chains sequenced from one sample in a study of beta chain features in type 1 diabetes. Of the isolated RNA, all was reverse transcribed, and so the sequenced material was expressed TCRB transcripts. Produced via immunoSEQ multiplex PCR; TCRdb's table is partial and in-frame only. The sample includes nearly 350,000 clones, approximately 8% of them seen just once. Sequencing was performed on central memory CD4+ T cells from blood. Every receptor here comes from a woman aged 18-29 years in good health.

This chain links TRBV7-2 with TRBJ2-5; the match to TRBD1 covers 10 bases. The CDR3 runs to 14 residues. V trimming: 6 bases; J trimming: 3 bases; junction bases outside the gene matches: 4. Per germline, CDR1 SGHTA and CDR2 FQGNSA. The CDR3 reads CASRAGTGEETQYF. In DNA form, the CDR3 reads TGTGCCAGCAGGGCCGGGACAGGGGAAGAGACCCAGTACTTC.

The chain couples TRBV28 to TRBJ2-5, with a tentative D call TRBD1 (5 bases). Germline V CDR1 and CDR2: MDHEN, SYDVKM. V was cut by 6 bases and J by 5 bases, with 19 bases left in between. The CDR3 runs to 15 residues. DNA of the CDR3: TGTGCCAGCAGCTCTCTCAGACAGAGGATCGAGACCCAGTACTTC. This encodes CASSSLRQRIETQYF.

The chain is built from TRBV4-3 and TRBJ2-3, with TRBD2 matching 13 bases. V lost 1 base to trimming and J lost 1 base; unmatched junction nucleotides: 2. The germline gives CDR1 LGHNA, CDR2 YSLEER. The CDR3 length is 17 residues. The CDR3 loop is CASSQGTSGSGTDTQYF. The CDR3 DNA reads TGCGCCAGCAGCCAAGGGACTAGCGGGAGCGGCACAGATACGCAGTATTTT.

This clone was seen more than once but under ten times. The chain links TRBV28 to TRBJ1-2; a weak D match, TRBD1 (6 bases). Trimming removed 3 bases from V and 8 bases from J, with 16 bases in between. Germline CDR1 and CDR2: MDHEN and SYDVKM. The CDR3 totals 14 residues. The chain's CDR3 is CASSLGWRGEGYTF. The DNA of the CDR3 is TGTGCCAGCAGTTTGGGCTGGAGGGGGGAAGGCTACACCTTC.

This clone was found a few times. The V call is TRBV2, the J call TRBJ2-7, with 11 bases lining up with TRBD2. V gave up 5 bases and J gave up 2 bases; unmatched junction bases: 5. The germline V gene encodes CDR1 SNHLY and CDR2 FYNNEI. This CDR3 is built from 15 residues. The CDR3 DNA follows: TGTGCCAGCAGTCCCGGGACTAGCGGAACCTACGAGCAGTACTTC. Protein: CASSPGTSGTYEQYF.

The V gene is TRBV7-2, the J gene TRBJ2-1, with 9 nucleotides matching TRBD2. In germline, CDR1 is SGHTA, CDR2 FQGNSA. V trimming: 3 bases; J trimming: 4 bases; junction bases outside the gene matches: 4. The CDR3 runs to 15 residues. The CDR3 reads CASSLSSGIYNEQFF. The DNA for the CDR3 is TGTGCCAGCAGCTTGTCTAGCGGGATTTACAATGAGCAGTTCTTC.

This clone was seen more than once but under ten times. V and J are TRBV7-2 and TRBJ2-7, with unresolved D. Germline loops: CDR1 SGHTA, CDR2 FQGNSA. V shed 1 base and J shed 5 bases, with 12 bases lying between them. The CDR3 is made up of 14 amino acids. DNA of the CDR3: TGTGCCAGCAGCTTAGGGGTGGGATCTAACGAGCAGTACTTC. Its protein is CASSLGVGSNEQYF.

The CDR3 loop is CASSLQPGLSTDTQYF. The CDR3 nucleotides are TGTGCCAGCAGCTTACAACCCGGGCTTAGCACAGATACGCAGTATTTT. This chain links TRBV7-3 with TRBJ2-3, with D unclear. With 2 bases removed from V and 0 bases from J, the gap between germline ends came to 12 bases. The CDR3 extends over 16 amino acids. Germline V CDR1 and CDR2: SGHTA, FQGTGA.

The genes are TRBV7-3 and TRBJ2-2, with unresolved D. From germline, CDR1 is SGHTA and CDR2 FQGTGA. Trimming took 5 bases from V and 3 from J, leaving 10 bases between them. This CDR3 spans 14 amino acids. The CDR3 region is CASSTSRDTGELFF. Here the CDR3 DNA reads TGTGCCAGCAGCACCTCAAGGGACACCGGGGAGCTGTTTTTT.

This clone was detected ten times or more. This chain connects TRBV4-3 to TRBJ2-1, with TRBD2 matching 9 bases. The CDR3 sequence is 16 residues long. CDR1 and CDR2 from the germline V gene are LGHNA and YSLEER. Trimming took 1 base from V and 6 from J; bases not matched to a gene: 7. CDR3 residues: CASSQGGLAGSNEQFF. DNA for the CDR3: TGCGCCAGCAGCCAAGGCGGGCTAGCGGGAAGCAATGAGCAGTTCTTC.

This clone was recorded a few times. The genes are TRBV18 and TRBJ1-4; D possibly corresponds to TRBD1 (5 bases). Germline-derived CDR1 and CDR2 are KGHSH and LQKENI. There are 17 residues in the CDR3. V lost 0 bases, J lost 7 bases, and 18 bases lay in between. Here the CDR3 DNA reads TGTGCCAGCTCACCACCGTCGCATGGGGCTTTGGGTGAAAAACTGTTTTTT. Its protein product is CASSPPSHGALGEKLFF.

The sample holds one count of this clone. The genes are TRBV27 and TRBJ2-1, with D perhaps matching TRBD1 or TRBD2 (6 bases each). V was cut by 4 bases and J by 6 bases, with 16 bases left in between. Looked up from germline, CDR1 is MNHEY and CDR2 is SMNVEV (reference sequence). The CDR3 runs to 15 residues. The CDR3: CASSSPFGGRNEQFF. CDR3 in DNA: TGTGCCAGCAGTTCTCCCTTCGGGGGCCGCAATGAGCAGTTCTTC.

V and J are TRBV21-1 and TRBJ2-2; the D call in the table, TRBD1, was not verified against the DNA. TRBV21-1 is tagged as a pseudogene. This CDR3 is built from 15 residues. The CDR3 bases are TGTGCCAGCCGAAAGGGACAGGGCTCAACCGGGGAGCTGTTTTTT. As protein: CASRKGQGSTGELFF.

This clone was counted ten times or more. Other nucleotide sequences in the sample specify the same CDR3. This chain uses TRBV7-9 with TRBJ2-4; 7 bases line up with TRBD1. Germline assignment: CDR1 SEHNR and CDR2 FQNEAQ (reference sequence). This CDR3 is 14 amino acids long. Trimming at V came to 5 bases and at J to 5 bases, leaving 6 bases not matched to a gene. CDR3 residues: CASSPRTGENIQYF. The CDR3 DNA is TGTGCCAGCAGCCCACGGACAGGAGAAAACATTCAGTACTTC.

This clone has a handful of counts. The chain recombines TRBV9 with TRBJ2-7; either TRBD1 or TRBD2 may supply D (6 bases each). V was pared by 4 bases and J by 0 bases, with 14 bases between. Per the germline V gene, CDR1 is SGDLS and CDR2 is YYNGEE. The CDR3 consists of 15 residues. This chain's CDR3 is CASSPRRGTSYEQYF. CDR3 DNA: TGTGCCAGCAGCCCCCGGAGGGGGACCTCCTACGAGCAGTACTTC.

The table lists this clone with a few counts. The genes are TRBV7-8 and TRBJ2-6; D gene unclear. The germline V and J ends were trimmed by 2 bases and 0 bases, with 2 bases remaining between them. Germline V gene sequence: CDR1 SGHVS, CDR2 FQNEAQ. This CDR3 has 14 amino acids. In nucleotides, the CDR3 is TGTGCCAGCAGCTTAAACTCTGGGGCCAACGTCCTGACTTTC. This codes for CASSLNSGANVLTF.

This clone was counted a few times. This chain joins TRBV4-3 and TRBJ1-1; D is ambiguous. Trimming removed 0 bases from V and 1 base from J, with 15 bases in between. The V gene's germline CDR1 is LGHNA and CDR2 YSLEER. The CDR3 sequence is 17 residues long. CDR3 sequence: CASSQDPGGGPNTEAFF. CDR3 nucleotides: TGCGCCAGCAGCCAAGATCCGGGTGGAGGGCCGAACACTGAAGCTTTCTTT.

This clone was recorded a few times. This chain links TRBV28 with TRBJ2-1; a possible D gene is TRBD2 (6 bases). The CDR3 runs 11 residues. The germline V gene has CDR1 MDHEN and CDR2 SYDVKM. V was shortened by 6 bases and J by 16 bases, with 16 bases between the two germline ends. The CDR3 nucleotides read TGTGCCAGCAGCCGGGGGACTTGGGTTTTCTTC. It translates to CASSRGTWVFF.

This clone was counted at least ten times. The chain is built from TRBV10-3 and TRBJ2-3, with D unresolved. Trimming pared 0 bases from V and 7 bases from J, leaving 5 bases between. The CDR3 length is 12 residues. Per the germline V gene, CDR1 is ENHRY and CDR2 is SYGVKD. CDR3 region: CAISESGNTQYF. CDR3 in DNA: TGTGCCATCAGTGAGTCGGGGAATACGCAGTATTTT.